The rows below give T cell receptor beta chains drawn from one sample of a study of vaccination and CD4 T cells after COVID-19. TCRdb analysed the PCR reads with MiXCR anew, one entry per CDR3 protein. The data contain 25,000 or so distinct CDR3 sequences, around 49% of them singletons. Sequenced material: CD4+ T cells from blood, taken before SARS-CoV-2 vaccination. Source of these receptors: a human donor who had recovered from COVID-19. CDR3s leave out the opening cysteine and the closing phenylalanine or tryptophan. The order of the fields is CDR3 protein, J gene, clone size, V gene. Rows may omit the clone size; those that give it use once, few, many or a size class.

CDR3 protein: ASSQQGTATDTQY
J gene: TRBJ2-3
clone size: .
V gene: TRBV7-3

CDR3 protein: ATKGLAGTGELF
J gene: TRBJ2-2
clone size: .
V gene: TRBV19

CDR3 protein: SGIIGINQPQH
J gene: TRBJ1-5
clone size: .
V gene: TRBV20-1

CDR3 protein: ASSLLGGGRVETQY
J gene: TRBJ2-5
clone size: .
V gene: TRBV5-8

CDR3 protein: ASSYEAGGPTDTQY
J gene: TRBJ2-3
clone size: .
V gene: TRBV6-5

CDR3 protein: ASRETGLGADTQY
J gene: TRBJ2-3
clone size: .
V gene: TRBV6-4

CDR3 protein: ASRPGHIGRNQPQH
J gene: TRBJ1-5
clone size: once
V gene: TRBV6-1

CDR3 protein: ASSSYSGELF
J gene: TRBJ2-2
clone size: .
V gene: TRBV11-2

CDR3 protein: SAQTSGAYNEQF
J gene: TRBJ2-1
clone size: once
V gene: TRBV20-1

CDR3 protein: ASSADLRGRYSNQPQH
J gene: TRBJ1-5
clone size: few
V gene: TRBV28

CDR3 protein: SARVGSRSEKLF
J gene: TRBJ1-4
clone size: .
V gene: TRBV20-1

CDR3 protein: SARDLAPVTGELS
J gene: TRBJ2-2
clone size: .
V gene: TRBV20-1

CDR3 protein: ASSSSGRTGGRPGELF
J gene: TRBJ2-2
clone size: .
V gene: TRBV2